Below, 11 T cell receptor beta chains from the same sample are listed, as sequenced in a study of identical twins. TCRdb independently ran MiXCR on the 5' RACE reads; one entry per CDR3 protein. The sample carries about 220,000 distinct CDR3 sequences, approximately 7.3% recorded once. This sample was shared with a second study, whose subject was yellow fever vaccine responses in identical twins.

Sequenced material: CD8+ T cells sorted from blood. Receptors were obtained from a young woman in good health.

The table lists this clonotype with many counts. The V and J genes are TRBV5-1 and TRBJ2-3; D might be TRBD2 (5 bases). The CDR3 runs 16 residues. Germline V gene lookup returns CDR1 SGHRS and CDR2 YFSETQ. The V end was cut by 4 bases, the J end by 0 bases, with 15 bases between. CDR3 nucleotide sequence: TGCGCCAGCAGCCTCGGACTGGGAACGAGCACAGATACGCAGTATTTT. Amino acid sequence: CASSLGLGTSTDTQYF.

This clonotype was seen ten or more times. The rearrangement uses TRBV2 and TRBJ2-3; the match to TRBD2 covers 9 bases. The V segment lost 8 bases and the J segment 7 bases; nucleotides outside the gene matches: 10. CDR3 length: 14 amino acids. The germline V gene encodes CDR1 SNHLY and CDR2 FYNNEI. The CDR3 loop is CASPASGARNTQYF. The CDR3 DNA reads as TGTGCCAGCCCCGCTAGCGGGGCGAGAAATACGCAGTATTTT.

Many counts were recorded for this clonotype. This chain joins TRBV7-3 and TRBJ1-2; unclear D gene. CDR1 is SGHTA, CDR2 FQGTGA, per germline. Trimming removed 5 bases at V and 4 bases at J, with 23 bases between. The CDR3 contains 17 residues. Here the CDR3 reads CASSPSLTPAGSYGYTF. The CDR3 DNA is TGTGCCAGCAGCCCCTCCCTCACCCCGGCGGGGTCCTATGGCTACACCTTC.

Points on this clonotype: Germline is not matched at one junction end, which may reflect a read error. The chain combines TRBV3-1 with TRBJ1-1; D gene uncertain. This CDR3 has 16 amino acids. CDR1 and CDR2 from the germline V gene are LGHDT and YNNKEL (reference sequence). For the CDR3, the DNA is TGTGCCTGCAGCCAAGTATGGGCAGAGGGAAGGACTGAAGCTTTCTTT. It codes for CACSQVWAEGRTEAFF.

In this sample, this clonotype turned up a few times. The genes are TRBV28 and TRBJ2-7, with 7 bases lining up with TRBD1. V trimming: 10 bases; J trimming: 3 bases; junction bases outside the gene matches: 3. CDR3 length: 11 amino acids. CDR1 and CDR2 (germline): MDHEN, SYDVKM. CDR3 DNA sequence: TGTGCCACTCAGGGGGTCTACGAGCAGTACTTC. It translates to CATQGVYEQYF.

This clonotype was seen at least ten times. The J gene is TRBJ2-7, the V gene TRBV24-1; 8 bases are a match to TRBD2. The CDR3 is 15 residues long. In germline, CDR1 is KGHDR, CDR2 SFDVKD. V was pared by 4 bases and J by 2 bases, with 6 bases of the junction left unmatched. CDR3 DNA sequence: TGTGCCACCAGTGACGTTAGCGGGAATCCCTACGAGCAGTACTTC. Translation gives CATSDVSGNPYEQYF.

This clonotype came up a few times. The chain employs TRBV4-1 and TRBJ2-2, with D perhaps matching TRBD2 (5 bases). This CDR3 contains 16 residues. Germline assignment: CDR1 MGHRA and CDR2 YSYEKL. Deletions cut 4 bases from V and 7 bases from J, with 19 bases between. The CDR3 loop is CASSPPRGLDNGELFF. The CDR3 coding sequence is TGCGCCAGCAGCCCCCCACGAGGGCTAGATAACGGGGAGCTGTTTTTT.

This chain uses TRBV27 with TRBJ2-2, with D perhaps TRBD2 (5 bases). There are 15 residues in the CDR3. Trimming shortened V by 2 bases and J by 4 bases, and 11 bases separated the two germline ends. The germline V gene has CDR1 MNHEY and CDR2 SMNVEV (reference sequence). CDR3 amino acids: CASSLGGRFTGELFF. As DNA, the CDR3 is TGTGCCAGCAGTTTAGGAGGTCGCTTCACCGGGGAGCTGTTTTTT.

This chain uses TRBV13 with TRBJ2-1; TRBD2 matches at 9 bases. Germline CDR1 PRHDT, CDR2 FYEKMQ (reference sequence). The CDR3 has 15 amino acids. The V gene end was trimmed by 2 bases and the J gene end by 7 bases; junction bases not matched to a gene: 6. DNA for the CDR3: TGTGCCAGCAGCTTACCCAGCGGGGGGCAAAATGAGCAGTTCTTC. Its translation is CASSLPSGGQNEQFF.

This clonotype appeared many times. V and J are TRBV4-1 and TRBJ2-2; no definite D call. V dropped 4 bases and J dropped 4 bases, with 10 bases sitting between them. The CDR3 is made up of 14 amino acids. Germline V CDR1 and CDR2: MGHRA, YSYEKL. Here the CDR3 DNA reads TGCGCCAGCAGCCCCGGCCTAGGCACCGGGGAGCTGTTTTTT. Amino acid sequence: CASSPGLGTGELFF.

This clonotype was seen a handful of times. CDR3 sequence reads: CASYPEPGQGNEQYF. In nucleotides, the CDR3 is TGTGCCAGCTACCCTGAGCCGGGACAGGGGAACGAGCAGTACTTC. The V and J genes are TRBV7-8 and TRBJ2-7; 10 nucleotides line up with TRBD1. The germline V gene has CDR1 SGHVS and CDR2 FQNEAQ. The CDR3 contains 15 residues. J was trimmed by 5 bases and V by 8 bases; bases with no gene match: 12. The variable domain in full, with the rest retrieved from reference TRBV7-8 and TRBJ2-7, is GAGVSQSPRYKVAKRGQDVALRCDPISGHVSLFWYQQALGQGPEFLTYFQNEAQLDKSGLPSDRFFAERPEGSVSTLKIQRTQQEDSAVYLCASYPEPGQGNEQYFGPGTRLTVT.